Here is one T cell receptor beta chain with its context. What it binds is not known. Measured with immunoSEQ multiplex PCR; TCRdb has only the in-frame clones, and not every one. The sample holds tens of thousands of clones, 65% to 85% seen once. This sample is drawn from a study of radiotherapy plus CTLA-4 blockade in lung cancer. Study in general: About a sixth of enrolled patients responded objectively, and approximately 34% had disease control.

Study conclusions and caveats: According to reports, early shifts in blood T cell clones, alongside interferon-beta, forecast response most accurately. After radiotherapy and ipilimumab, tumor-derived clones expanded in peripheral blood.

The material was peripheral blood, obtained from a patient treated with radiotherapy plus ipilimumab. The sequence came from a human donor with non-small cell lung cancer who had a complete response to radiotherapy plus ipilimumab.

The CDR3 spells CASSPPRGRIKGYEQYF. The CDR3 coding sequence is TGTGCCAGCTCACCACCTCGGGGAAGGATCAAAGGGTACGAGCAGTACTTC. This chain connects TRBV18 to TRBJ2-7; TRBD2 might be the D (5 bases). Germline CDR1 KGHSH, CDR2 LQKENI. The CDR3 is 17 amino acids. The V and J ends lost 0 bases and 4 bases respectively, with 19 bases between them.